Sequencing of this TCR beta chain was carried out in a study of cytomegalovirus exposure and HLA in healthy donors. PCR used 60 Vbeta primers and 13 Jbeta primers. Measured with immunoSEQ multiplex PCR; TCRdb has only the in-frame clones, and not every one. The sample holds about 190,000 clones, 75% to 90% seen once. CDR3 length equals 15 residues. V dropped 5 bases and J dropped 2 bases, with 14 bases sitting between them. Germline V gene sequence: CDR1 MNHEY, CDR2 SMNVEV (reference sequence). The gene calls are TRBV27 and TRBJ2-3, with a weak D call TRBD2 (5 bases). This TCR was sampled from a man aged 35-49 years in good health and CMV-seropositive. Sequencing was performed on PBMCs. CDR3 in amino acids: CASSEGRVDTDTQYF. In nucleotides, the CDR3 is TGTGCCAGCAGTGAGGGAAGAGTAGACACAGATACGCAGTATTTT.